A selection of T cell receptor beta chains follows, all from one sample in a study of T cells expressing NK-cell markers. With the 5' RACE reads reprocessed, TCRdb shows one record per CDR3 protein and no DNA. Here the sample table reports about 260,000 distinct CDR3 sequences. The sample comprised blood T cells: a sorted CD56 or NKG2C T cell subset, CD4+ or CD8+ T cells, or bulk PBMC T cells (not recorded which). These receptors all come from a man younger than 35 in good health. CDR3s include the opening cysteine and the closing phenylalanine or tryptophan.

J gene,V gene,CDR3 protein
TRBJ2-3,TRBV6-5,CASSSGTGYGTDTQYF
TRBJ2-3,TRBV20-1,CSARDPQALSSTDTQYF
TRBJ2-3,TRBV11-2,CASSFRLAGSASTDTQYF
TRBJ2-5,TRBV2,CASSEARGEKETQYF
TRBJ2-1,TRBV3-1,CASSQVLGDEQFF
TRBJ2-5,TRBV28,CASNRPPAGWQETQYF
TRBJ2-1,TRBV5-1,CASSRQGGYNEQFF
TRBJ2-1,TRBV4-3,CASSQEAGRDNEQFF
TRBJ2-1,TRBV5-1,CASRSGTTVYYNEQFF
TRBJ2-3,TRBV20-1,CSATKWVLTDTQYF
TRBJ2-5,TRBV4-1,CASSILLAETQYF
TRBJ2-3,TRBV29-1,CSVLPGGRGDTQYF
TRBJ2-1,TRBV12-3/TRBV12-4,CASSPWGGLGSNEQFF
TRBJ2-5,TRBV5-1,CASSSYDRSQETQYF
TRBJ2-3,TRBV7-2,CASMRAGEADTQYF
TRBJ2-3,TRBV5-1,CASSLNTGGTDTQYF
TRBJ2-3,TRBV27,CASSLRWTSGRALRGDTQYF
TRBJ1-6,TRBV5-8,CASSFSQGSYNSPLHF
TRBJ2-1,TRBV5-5,CASSAATSVTSNEQFF
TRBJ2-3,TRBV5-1,CASSSGILSSTDTQYF
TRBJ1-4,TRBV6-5,CASSSKSAYNEKLFF
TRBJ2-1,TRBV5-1,CASSSSVGGRRNEQFF